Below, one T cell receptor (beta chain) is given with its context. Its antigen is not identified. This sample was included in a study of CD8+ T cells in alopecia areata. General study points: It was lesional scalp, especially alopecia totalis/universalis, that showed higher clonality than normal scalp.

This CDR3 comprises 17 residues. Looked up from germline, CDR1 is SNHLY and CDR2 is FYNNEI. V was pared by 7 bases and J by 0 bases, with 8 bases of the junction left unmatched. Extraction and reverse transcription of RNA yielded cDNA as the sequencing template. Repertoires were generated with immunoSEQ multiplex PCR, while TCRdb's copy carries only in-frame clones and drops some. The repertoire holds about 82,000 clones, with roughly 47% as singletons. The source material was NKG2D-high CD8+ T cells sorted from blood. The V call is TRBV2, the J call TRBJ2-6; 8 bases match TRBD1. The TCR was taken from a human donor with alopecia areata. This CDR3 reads CASITRDRPSGANVLTF. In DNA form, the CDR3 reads TGTGCCAGCATTACCCGGGACAGGCCCTCTGGGGCCAACGTCCTGACTTTC.